Below, one T cell receptor (beta chain) is given with its context. What antigen it recognizes has not been identified. Qualities for individual bases were not recorded, and no much larger clone is one base off. The data were obtained in a study of control samples from healthy donors and cancer patients (dated by TCRdb to the early 2020s). The library was prepared using the immunoSEQ multiplex PCR assay. Imported from immuneACCESS, the table was reduced by TCRdb to in-frame sequences with V and J called. These copies leave out some clones; in studies compared against another copy, an unresolved V gene accounts for under half, and the cause of the remainder is not known. The sample data list more than 45,000 clones, and over 90% of these were observed just once. The ten largest clones capture around 24% of the sample. The sample was PBMCs. This clonotype was sampled from a woman between 50 and 59 years old with head and neck cancer.

The CDR3 in this case is CASSEARGRSSYNEQFF. In nucleotides, the sequence is TGTGCCAGCAGTGAAGCGAGGGGGAGAAGCTCCTACAATGAGCAGTTCTTC. Here the chain combines TRBV6-1 and TRBJ2-1; TRBD1 is perhaps the D gene, given 6 matching bases. The germline V gene provides CDR1 MNHNS and CDR2 SASEGT. The CDR3 measures 17 amino acids from cysteine to phenylalanine. The sequence is cut down to CDR3 DNA, 51 bases in frame from base 1. Relative to germline, V is 0 bases shorter and J is 0 bases shorter, with 12 bases between their ends.